The rows below give T cell receptor beta chains drawn from one sample of a study of beta chain features in type 1 diabetes. Sequencing was performed with immunoSEQ multiplex PCR; in TCRdb, only in-frame clones are kept and a portion is missing. The sample shows roughly 250,000 clones, 9% to 10% of them seen only once. Sequencing was carried out using naive CD4+ T cells from blood. These receptor sequences come from a young woman in good health. CDR3s include the opening cysteine and the closing phenylalanine or tryptophan. A D gene is named only where the DNA matches it firmly.

V | D | CDR3
TRBV7-2 | . | CASSRIAGAGANVLTF
TRBV5-4 | TRBD2 | CASRLVGTSGRDEQFF
TRBV27 | . | CASSSTLGGGYGYTF
TRBV6-1 | . | CASSEPYPGRALAFEAFF
TRBV30 | TRBD1 | CAWSEQGTEAFF
TRBV18 | TRBD2 | CASSLAGASEQFF
TRBV18 | . | CASSPGGRANEKLFF
TRBV30 | . | CAWRRGGVNTEAFF
TRBV4-1 | . | CASSQGSNRARNEQFF
TRBV6-5 | . | CASGPAGQVYTQYF
TRBV9 | TRBD1 | CASSPDLGQGSYEQYF
TRBV13 | TRBD2 | CASSLKAGFTDTQYF
TRBV18 | TRBD1 | CASSPFTGAYYGYTF
TRBV19 | TRBD2 | CASSATGAGGPDEQFF
TRBV2 | TRBD1 | CASSEGQGSSPLHF
TRBV2 | . | CASSLGGNGQPQHF
TRBV2 | TRBD1 | CASSEAGGGQPQHF
TRBV30 | . | CAWTQPEGPNYGYTF
TRBV28 | . | CASSSTGMRDEQYF
TRBV19 | . | CASSPRKTGDEQFF
TRBV6-6 | TRBD2 | CASSSGGSTDTQYF
TRBV30 | . | CAWSVGGNSQPQHF
TRBV15 | . | CATSRVSDLQETQYF
TRBV5-1 | . | CASSFAGNYEQYF
TRBV11-2 | . | CASSKMKAGQHTDTQYF
TRBV7-2 | . | CASSLDRVETQYF
TRBV30 | . | CAWSAGVQQPQHF